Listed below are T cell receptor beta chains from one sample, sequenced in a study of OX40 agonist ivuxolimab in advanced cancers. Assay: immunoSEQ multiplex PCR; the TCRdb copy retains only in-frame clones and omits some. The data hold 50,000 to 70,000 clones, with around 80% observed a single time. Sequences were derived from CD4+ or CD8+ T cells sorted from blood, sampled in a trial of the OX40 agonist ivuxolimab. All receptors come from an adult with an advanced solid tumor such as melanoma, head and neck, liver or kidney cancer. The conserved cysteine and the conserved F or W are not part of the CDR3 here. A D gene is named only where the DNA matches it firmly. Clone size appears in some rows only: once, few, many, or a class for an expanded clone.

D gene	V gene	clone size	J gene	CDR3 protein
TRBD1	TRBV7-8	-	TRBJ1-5	ASSLWDRGHQPQH
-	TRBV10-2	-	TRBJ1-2	AGGSAPGKIYT
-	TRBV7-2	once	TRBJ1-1	ASSLFSLNTEAF
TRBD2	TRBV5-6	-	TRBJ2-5	ASSAFSGGASEQY
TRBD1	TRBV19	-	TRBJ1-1	ASRRDRKNTEAF
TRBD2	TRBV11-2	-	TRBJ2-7	ASSLVGGGAYEQY
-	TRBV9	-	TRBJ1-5	ASSVGRDQPQH
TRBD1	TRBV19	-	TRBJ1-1	ASSTAPGGGTEAF
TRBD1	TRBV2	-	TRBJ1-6	ASSGQGQGSPLH
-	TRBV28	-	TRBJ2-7	ASRPGRVTYEQY
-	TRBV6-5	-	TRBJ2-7	ASSGLEGPSYEQY
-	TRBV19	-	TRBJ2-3	ASSISSRLRTDTQY
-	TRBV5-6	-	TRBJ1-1	ASKGAAEAF
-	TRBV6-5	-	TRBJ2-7	ASSLGVTYEQY
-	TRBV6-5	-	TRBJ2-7	AITQGPRHNYEQY
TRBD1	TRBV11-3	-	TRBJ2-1	ASSLDGTGHEQF
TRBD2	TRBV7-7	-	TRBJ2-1	ASSLAPSGRNEQF
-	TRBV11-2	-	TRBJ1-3	ASSLGTGNTIY
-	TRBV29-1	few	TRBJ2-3	SVGGGSGTDTQY
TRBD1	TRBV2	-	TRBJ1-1	ASSTLQGDAAF
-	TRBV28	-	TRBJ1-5	ASSLAGEAKPQH
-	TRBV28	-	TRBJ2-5	ASSVTRAAETQY
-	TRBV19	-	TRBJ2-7	ASSFINNEQY
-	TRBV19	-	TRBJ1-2	ASSPDTSGYGYT
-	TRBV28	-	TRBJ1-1	ASSLVRNTEAF
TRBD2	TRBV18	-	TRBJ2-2	ASSPLAGGTGELF